This TCR beta chain originates from a study of CD8 T cells in Susac syndrome (dated by TCRdb to about 2019). Regarding the research as a whole: Repertoire sequencing was used to test whether CD8+ T cell activation and differentiation in Susac syndrome was antigen driven.

Overall study outcomes, separate from this receptor: The TCR sequencing and HLA analysis was acknowledged to have included a relatively small number of individuals.

Peripheral blood CD8+ and CD4+ T cells from healthy donors, Susac syndrome patients and multiple sclerosis patients were profiled by high-throughput TCR beta sequencing. Multiple sclerosis controls were treatment-naive patients with stable or active relapsing-remitting disease fulfilling revised McDonald criteria. Bulk CD8+ and CD4+ T cells were purified magnetically by negative isolation, whereas CD8+ TEMRA cells were enriched by FACS. Blood was drawn into EDTA tubes, processed within 24 hours, and PBMCs were isolated by density gradient centrifugation. PBMCs intended for TCR sequencing were cryopreserved in liquid nitrogen and were subsequently thawed in a 37 degrees C water bath. The sorted or isolated CD4+, CD8+ and CD8+ TEMRA cells had a purity of 90% or higher. RNA was extracted with the RNeasy kit and roughly 0.5 to 1 ug was reverse transcribed using random hexamers. TCR beta CDR3 regions were amplified with the immunoSEQ multiplex PCR assay covering 54 Vbeta and 13 Jbeta segments. PCR amplification bias was corrected by using a synthetic template baseline for primer optimization and computational correction. In the authors' own workflow: Reads were annotated to V, D and J genes according to IMGT and were analyzed with immunoSEQ Analyzer, with only productive sequences retained. To calculate clonality, Shannon entropy was normalized by log2 of the number of productive unique sequences and then subtracted from one. Public and private clones were assessed among the 100 most prevalent clones of each patient and control. Clones were defined as Susac-specific when absent from the healthy and MS cohorts, from about 1,100 published viral clones and from other ImmuneACCESS disease sequences. TCRdb took the public reads, trimmed them with fastp at Q25, ran MiXCR for clone calling and kept in-frame beta chains. CDR3 protein sequences are deduplicated, and each keeps its most common genes and DNA. V and J calls and clone size were set by TCRdb, not the authors. A total of 300,000 to 350,000 distinct CDR3 sequences appear in this sample, around 90% of them only once. The leading ten clones occupy more than 0.06% of the sample.

V lost 5 bases and J lost 0 bases; the stretch between them is 10 bases long. The cysteine opens and the phenylalanine closes a CDR3 of 15 amino acids. This entry keeps only the CDR3 DNA: 45 bases, framed from base 1. Comment on this clonotype: This clone's antigen is unknown. No base quality information exists; no much larger clone differs at one position.

The receptor was isolated from a human donor with multiple sclerosis. The chain joins TRBV12-3 or TRBV12-4 to TRBJ2-2, with TRBD1 perhaps the D gene, on 6 matching bases. Sequenced input: CD4+ T cells from PBMCs. The CDR3 amino acid sequence is: CASSPWTANTGELFF. The base sequence is TGTGCCAGCAGTCCCTGGACAGCGAACACCGGGGAGCTGTTTTTT.